A selection of T cell receptor beta chains follows, all from one sample in a study of Ad26.COV2.S vaccination and SARS-CoV-2 variants. TCRdb keeps only in-frame clones here, not all; method: immunoSEQ multiplex PCR. This sample has a few hundred thousand clones, with 88% found just once. The sequencing here drew on peripheral blood, taken in a trial of Ad26.COV2.S vaccine versus placebo. Receptor source: a person aged 18-60 years who received the Ad26.COV2.S COVID-19 vaccine or a placebo. CDR3s include the opening cysteine and the closing phenylalanine or tryptophan. Fields, in order: J gene, V gene, D gene, CDR3 protein. The D gene is left open where the match is weak.

TRBJ2-4,TRBV5-4,TRBD1,CASSTGTGTIQYF
TRBJ2-1,TRBV5-1,TRBD1,CASSYRDSGYNEQFF
TRBJ2-1,TRBV19,TRBD2,CASSGLAGGSSYNEQFF
TRBJ1-5,TRBV10-3,-,CAISESGNQPQHF
TRBJ2-1,TRBV30,-,CAWGGLSDEQFF
TRBJ2-3,TRBV5-1,-,CASSLASDETQYF
TRBJ2-7,TRBV18,-,CASSPPRGLLEQYF
TRBJ2-4,TRBV5-6,-,CASSLGWGPRVGLIQYF
TRBJ2-7,TRBV30,TRBD2,CAWSRAGGHFEQYF
TRBJ2-3,TRBV28,-,CASRGYTDTQYF
TRBJ1-6,TRBV28,-,CASSLEGAVLGYNSPLHF
TRBJ2-2,TRBV19,-,CASSIRGLPYSGELFF
TRBJ1-2,TRBV30,-,CARGGLVSDYGYTF
TRBJ1-1,TRBV18,-,CASSPGDTEAFF
TRBJ2-7,TRBV11-2,-,CASSSQAPYEQYF
TRBJ2-5,TRBV5-1,TRBD2,CASSLSGGAAQETQYF
TRBJ1-3,TRBV5-8,-,CASSVIGYSGNTIYF
TRBJ2-3,TRBV10-3,-,CAARGPTSTDTQYF
TRBJ1-4,TRBV19,-,CASSMGPRSTNEKLFF
TRBJ2-5,TRBV30,TRBD2,CAWSWGGETQYF
TRBJ2-7,TRBV5-1,TRBD1,CASSLRQGNYEQYF
TRBJ2-1,TRBV18,-,CASSPPGSGINEQFF
TRBJ2-3,TRBV5-4,-,CASSLKGRITQYF
TRBJ2-3,TRBV3-1/TRBV3-2,-,CASSPSGTDTQYF
TRBJ1-1,TRBV4-3,-,CASSQGSAGGTEAFF
TRBJ2-1,TRBV13,-,CASIRAARRNEQFF
TRBJ2-3,TRBV5-1,-,CASSPLGADTQYF
TRBJ2-7,TRBV4-3,-,CASSQVRQAYEQYF
TRBJ1-5,TRBV6-5,-,CASSTDGRNQPQHF
TRBJ1-1,TRBV4-1,-,CASSQDRRAIQAFF
TRBJ2-7,TRBV10-3,TRBD1,CAISEGQETYEQYF
TRBJ1-1,TRBV18,-,CASSPRGQDTEAFF
TRBJ2-7,TRBV10-3,TRBD1,CAISETRDRFSYEQYF
TRBJ1-5,TRBV28,-,CASSHQSNSNQPQHF
TRBJ2-1,TRBV9,TRBD1,CASSVGTVPGPDNEQFF
TRBJ2-7,TRBV12-3/TRBV12-4,-,CASSLTYEQYF
TRBJ2-7,TRBV11-1,-,CASSLIRTAAYEQYF
TRBJ1-2,TRBV18,-,CASSLGQNYGYTF
TRBJ2-7,TRBV5-6,TRBD1,CASSPGQGGYEQYF
TRBJ1-2,TRBV6-5,TRBD1,CASSPRGGVFDGYTF
TRBJ1-4,TRBV28,-,CASSLGGNEKLFF
TRBJ2-7,TRBV6-5,-,CASSYSGRGSYEQYF
TRBJ1-3,TRBV3-1/TRBV3-2,-,CASSIQGPAGNTIYF
TRBJ2-5,TRBV6-2/TRBV6-3,-,CASSYWSRVGETQYF
TRBJ2-5,TRBV6-2/TRBV6-3,TRBD1,CASSYWAGQGLETQYF